These 31 T cell receptor beta chains originate from one sample sequenced in a study of T cell changes during pregnancy in multiple sclerosis (dated by TCRdb to the late 2010s). Library preparation was by the immunoSEQ multiplex PCR assay. This is the immuneACCESS table as TCRdb keeps it, with only in-frame sequences that have V and J called. A part of the clones is gone; compared with another copy, unresolved V genes explain less than half, and the rest is unexplained. The sample table records tens of thousands of clones; roughly 90% of these occur just once. Jointly, the top ten make up around 7% of the sample. The sample here was CD8+ T cells from peripheral blood mononuclear cells, taken in the third trimester of pregnancy. All receptors come from a female donor with multiple sclerosis, enrolled in a pregnancy study.

This chain uses TRBV14 with TRBJ2-3; 9 positions match TRBD2. CDR1 is SGHDN and CDR2 is FVKESK in the germline V gene. The length of the CDR3 is 16 residues. J lost 9 bases, V lost 2 bases, and 12 bases had no gene match. The chain's CDR3 is CASSQIPWRGGVTQYF. Written as DNA, the CDR3 is TGTGCCAGCAGCCAAATCCCATGGCGGGGGGGAGTCACGCAGTATTTT.

In its sample, this clone was seen once. This chain connects TRBV28 to TRBJ2-1, with 9 nucleotides matching TRBD1. Germline CDR1 MDHEN, CDR2 SYDVKM. The V segment lost 6 bases and the J segment 4 bases; nucleotides outside the gene matches: 7. This CDR3 comprises 15 residues. In DNA, the CDR3 is TGTGCCAGCAGCTCCGGGACAGGGACTTACAATGAGCAGTTCTTC. Amino acids: CASSSGTGTYNEQFF.

The chain joins TRBV11-2 to TRBJ2-3, with a tentative D call TRBD2 (6 bases). Germline assignment: CDR1 SGHAT and CDR2 FQNNGV. Trimming left V 3 bases short and J 0 bases short, with 7 bases between. The length of the CDR3 is 14 residues. DNA of the CDR3: TGTGCCAGCAGCTTGGGGACTAGCACAGATACGCAGTATTTT. Its protein is CASSLGTSTDTQYF.

J is TRBJ2-3 and V is TRBV5-4, with 10 bases lining up with TRBD2. Germline values: CDR1 SGHNT, CDR2 YYREEE (reference sequence). With V trimmed by 1 base and J by 6 bases, 14 bases remained unmatched. The CDR3 loop spans 18 amino acids. The CDR3 loop reads CASSLYGSSGGATDTQYF. The CDR3 bases are TGTGCCAGCAGCTTGTATGGGTCAAGCGGGGGGGCAACGGATACGCAGTATTTT. Using reference TRBV5-4 and TRBJ2-3 for the parts outside the CDR3, the full variable domain is ETGVTQSPTHLIKTRGQQVTLRCSSQSGHNTVSWYQQALGQGPQFIFQYYREEENGRGNFPPRFSGLQFPNYSSELNVNALELDDSALYLCASSLYGSSGGATDTQYFGPGTRLTVL.

This clone was seen a single time. The V call is TRBV4-2, the J call TRBJ2-7; possibly TRBD1 for D (5 bases). The CDR3 sequence is 11 residues long. V dropped 0 bases and J dropped 12 bases, with 9 bases sitting between them. Germline V lookup: CDR1 LGHNA, CDR2 YNFKEQ. CDR3 in amino acids: CASSQEGRVYF. CDR3 bases: TGTGCCAGCAGCCAAGAAGGCAGGGTGTACTTC.

CDR3 in DNA: TGTGCCAGCAGCGACCCTAGGGGGGGAACAGATACGCAGTATTTT. Translation gives CASSDPRGGTDTQYF. The chain employs TRBV9 and TRBJ2-3; D possibly corresponds to TRBD2 (7 bases). CDR3 length equals 15 residues. The V gene's germline CDR1 is SGDLS and CDR2 YYNGEE. Trimming shortened V by 3 bases and J by 3 bases, and 14 bases separated the two germline ends.

V is TRBV28 and J is TRBJ2-3; TRBD2 matches at 8 bases. The CDR3 covers 17 residues. The germline gives CDR1 MDHEN, CDR2 SYDVKM. Trimming cost V 3 bases and J 2 bases; bases outside gene matches: 10. The CDR3 is CASSFPQSSGLTDTQYF. The CDR3 nucleotides read TGTGCCAGCAGTTTCCCCCAGTCTAGCGGGCTCACAGATACGCAGTATTTT.

The chain has TRBV7-8 and TRBJ2-2, with 7 bases that match TRBD1. Germline values: CDR1 SGHVS, CDR2 FQNEAQ. CDR3 length equals 15 residues. Germline trimming cut 1 base from V and 3 bases from J; bases unmatched to any gene: 2. CDR3 sequence: CASSLGTGDTGELFF. The CDR3 DNA follows: TGTGCCAGCAGCTTAGGTACAGGGGACACCGGGGAGCTGTTTTTT.

The V call is TRBV19, the J call TRBJ1-4; 9 nucleotides align to TRBD1. Germline trimming cut 4 bases from V and 8 bases from J; bases unmatched to any gene: 11. From germline, CDR1 is LNHDA and CDR2 SQIVND (reference sequence). This CDR3 region has 16 residues. The chain's CDR3 is CASSTRAGTGNEKLFF. CDR3 nucleotides: TGTGCCAGTAGTACCCGAGCCGGGACAGGGAACGAAAAACTGTTTTTT.

The chain links TRBV9 to TRBJ2-1; the D gene is possibly TRBD1 (5 bases). This CDR3 has 13 residues. CDR1 is SGDLS and CDR2 is YYNGEE in the germline V gene. Trimming took 3 bases from V and 6 from J, leaving 10 bases between them. CDR3 DNA: TGTGCCAGCAGCGCGCTAGGGGTCAATGAGCAGTTCTTC. This sequence encodes CASSALGVNEQFF.

In this sample, this clone turned up a few times. This chain links TRBV9 with TRBJ1-1; D might be TRBD1 (6 bases). The CDR3 consists of 13 residues. The V end lost 3 bases, the J end lost 6 bases, and 12 bases lay between the germline ends. Per the germline V gene, CDR1 is SGDLS and CDR2 is YYNGEE. CDR3 bases: TGTGCCAGCAGCGGACAGGACGGGGCTGAAGCTTTCTTT. This encodes CASSGQDGAEAFF.

This chain connects TRBV7-3 to TRBJ2-2; TRBD2 agrees at 7 bases. The trim removed 2 bases at V and 11 bases at J, leaving 2 bases unmatched. The length of the CDR3 is 12 residues. Germline-derived CDR1 and CDR2 are SGHTA and FQGTGA. Written as DNA, the CDR3 is TGTGCCAGCAGCTTAGCGGGGGAAGAGCTGTTTTTT. Encoded protein: CASSLAGEELFF.

The CDR3 DNA is TGTGCCAGCAGCCCGACAGGCTCTAATGAAAAACTGTTTTTT. Its protein product is CASSPTGSNEKLFF. The V and J genes are TRBV6-6 and TRBJ1-4, with D perhaps matching TRBD1 (6 bases). CDR3 length: 14 amino acids. Germline CDR1 MNHNY, CDR2 SVGAGI (reference sequence). With 6 bases removed from V and 3 bases from J, the gap between germline ends came to 11 bases.

This sequence joins TRBV7-3 and TRBJ2-1; D might be TRBD1 (6 bases). The CDR3 is made up of 14 amino acids. Germline V CDR1 and CDR2: SGHTA, FQGTGA. The V gene lost 5 bases and the J gene lost 6 bases, with 14 bases spanning the gap. The CDR3 DNA follows: TGTGCCAGCAGCCCCCGAGGGGGATCCAATGAGCAGTTCTTC. The encoded protein is CASSPRGGSNEQFF.

The J gene is TRBJ2-3, the V gene TRBV27; tentatively, D is TRBD2 (7 bases). Trimming cost V 10 bases and J 2 bases, with 16 bases left between them. CDR3 length: 14 amino acids. The germline CDR1 and CDR2 sequences are MNHEY and SMNVEV (reference sequence). The CDR3 loop reads CATTSRGATDTQYF. CDR3 DNA: TGTGCCACTACTAGCCGGGGGGCCACAGATACGCAGTATTTT.

This sequence joins TRBV28 and TRBJ2-7; the D gene is possibly TRBD1 (6 bases). This CDR3 has 13 residues. Germline CDR1 reads MDHEN; CDR2 reads SYDVKM. V was trimmed by 7 bases and J by 2 bases, leaving 12 bases between them. CDR3 region: CASNPGVAYEQYF. The CDR3 DNA reads TGTGCCAGCAACCCAGGGGTTGCCTACGAGCAGTACTTC.

The rearrangement joins TRBV27 to TRBJ1-1; D gene unclear. The CDR3 loop spans 13 amino acids. Trimming took 2 bases from V and 0 from J, leaving 4 bases between them. Germline CDR1 is MNHEY and CDR2 is SMNVEV (reference sequence). The CDR3 DNA is TGTGCCAGCAGTTTAACTCTGAACACTGAAGCTTTCTTT. Protein product: CASSLTLNTEAFF.

This sequence joins TRBV5-1 and TRBJ2-3; the D is unclear. Trimming shortened V by 2 bases and J by 2 bases, and 6 bases separated the two germline ends. From germline, CDR1 is SGHRS and CDR2 YFSETQ. The CDR3 covers 13 residues. The CDR3 nucleotides are TGCGCCAGCAGCTTTACATTCACAGATACGCAGTATTTT. This sequence encodes CASSFTFTDTQYF.

V is TRBV28 and J is TRBJ2-5, with D tentatively TRBD2 (5 bases). CDR1 and CDR2 from the germline V gene are MDHEN and SYDVKM. Trimming left V 5 bases short and J 2 bases short, with 9 bases between. This CDR3 spans 13 amino acids. CDR3 nucleotide sequence: TGTGCCAGCAGTCGGGGAGTTCAAGAGACCCAGTACTTC. This gives the protein CASSRGVQETQYF.

The chain joins TRBV25-1 to TRBJ1-5, with a tentative D call TRBD1 (6 bases). Trimming took 2 bases from V and 5 from J, leaving 10 bases between them. The CDR3 sequence is 14 residues long. Germline CDR1 reads MGHDK; CDR2 reads SYGVNS. CDR3 in amino acids: CASSERGIYQPQHF. In nucleotides, the CDR3 is TGTGCCAGCAGTGAAAGGGGGATATATCAGCCCCAGCATTTT.

In nucleotides, the CDR3 is TGCAGCGTTGACGGGACAGGGCTGTACGAGCAGTACTTC. It specifies CSVDGTGLYEQYF. This chain links TRBV29-1 with TRBJ2-7; 9 bases map to TRBD1. The CDR3 is made up of 13 amino acids. The V and J ends lost 3 bases and 4 bases, in that order; junction bases with no gene match: 4. Germline CDR1 SQVTM, CDR2 ANQGSEA.

The chain employs TRBV29-1 and TRBJ2-7; D is undetermined. The CDR3 totals 11 residues. CDR1 is SQVTM and CDR2 is ANQGSEA in the germline V gene. V was pared by 3 bases and J by 2 bases, with 5 bases between. The CDR3 protein is CSVDSTYEQYF. CDR3 nucleotide sequence: TGCAGCGTTGACAGTACCTACGAGCAGTACTTC.

This clone was seen just once. The chain carries TRBV7-3 and TRBJ2-2, with 8 bases fitting TRBD2. Per the germline V gene, CDR1 is SGHTA and CDR2 is FQGTGA. The CDR3 extends over 17 amino acids. With 6 bases clipped from V and 5 bases from J, the junction kept 14 bases outside the gene matches. The CDR3 loop reads CASRHTPDSGETGELFF. CDR3 nucleotides: TGTGCCAGCAGGCACACACCGGATAGCGGGGAAACCGGGGAGCTGTTTTTT.

The V gene is TRBV15, the J gene TRBJ1-1; D gene ambiguous. Trimming took off 5 bases at V and 0 bases at J, with 13 bases between the two ends. CDR3 size: 15 residues. Germline CDR1 and CDR2: LNHNV and YYDKDF (reference sequence). In nucleotides, the CDR3 is TGTGCCACCAGCCCAACAGCCGCCATGAACACTGAAGCTTTCTTT. It yields the protein CATSPTAAMNTEAFF.

The chain couples TRBV27 to TRBJ1-5; 7 bases align to TRBD1. Germline CDR1 is MNHEY and CDR2 is SMNVEV (reference sequence). This CDR3 contains 14 residues. J was trimmed by 1 base and V by 4 bases; bases with no gene match: 1. The CDR3 DNA follows: TGTGCCAGCAGTTCCAGGGGGAGCAATCAGCCCCAGCATTTT. Translated, it gives CASSSRGSNQPQHF.

The V gene is TRBV6-5, the J gene TRBJ2-3, with D possibly TRBD2 on 6 matching bases. Germline V gene data show CDR1 as MNHEY and CDR2 as SVGAGI. V lost 2 bases to trimming and J lost 4 bases, with 13 bases between them. This CDR3 has 15 amino acids. The CDR3 sequence is CASSYGGGAADTQYF. DNA of the CDR3: TGTGCCAGCAGTTACGGCGGAGGGGCGGCAGATACGCAGTATTTT.

V gene TRBV2 combines with J gene TRBJ2-3; a possible D gene is TRBD1 (5 bases). The CDR3 loop spans 16 amino acids. Trimming took 3 bases from V and 0 from J, leaving 13 bases between them. The V gene's germline CDR1 is SNHLY and CDR2 FYNNEI. CDR3 in amino acids: CASSDSTASSTDTQYF. The CDR3 coding sequence is TGTGCCAGCAGTGACTCGACAGCATCCAGCACAGATACGCAGTATTTT. Variable domain in full (rest from reference TRBV2 and TRBJ2-3): EPEVTQTPSHQVTQMGQEVILRCVPISNHLYFYWYRQILGQKVEFLVSFYNNEISEKSEIFDDQFSVERPDGSNFTLKIRSTKLEDSAMYFCASSDSTASSTDTQYFGPGTRLTVL.

This clone was seen a handful of times. The gene calls are TRBV30 and TRBJ1-1, with 8 bases that match TRBD1. Per germline, CDR1 GTSNPN and CDR2 SVGIG (reference sequence). The CDR3 loop spans 15 amino acids. V shed 0 bases and J 3 bases; nucleotides not matched to a gene: 6. CDR3 region: CAWSVGQGGYTEAFF. The CDR3 DNA reads as TGTGCCTGGAGTGTTGGACAGGGAGGATACACTGAAGCTTTCTTT.

The chain combines TRBV28 with TRBJ1-4, with 7 nucleotides matching TRBD1. CDR3 length equals 14 residues. Germline V gene data show CDR1 as MDHEN and CDR2 as SYDVKM. J was trimmed by 3 bases and V by 8 bases; bases with no gene match: 6. Written as DNA, the CDR3 is TGTGCCAGCGGCTTGGGGACAGCTAATGAAAAACTGTTTTTT. As protein: CASGLGTANEKLFF. Together with reference TRBV28 and TRBJ1-4, the CDR3 gives the full variable domain: DVKVTQSSRYLVKRTGEKVFLECVQDMDHENMFWYRQDPGLGLRLIYFSYDVKMKEKGDIPEGYSVSREKKERFSLILESASTNQTSMYLCASGLGTANEKLFFGSGTQLSVL.

This clone was seen a single time. The chain uses TRBV5-1 and TRBJ2-1; 9 bases are shared with TRBD2. Germline CDR1 and CDR2: SGHRS and YFSETQ. The CDR3 runs to 16 residues. The trim removed 2 bases at V and 7 bases at J, leaving 10 bases unmatched. The CDR3 DNA is TGCGCCAGCAGCTTTGGCGGGAGGGCCTGGGTAAATGAGCAGTTCTTC. Amino acids: CASSFGGRAWVNEQFF.

The CDR3 nucleotides read TGTGCCAGCAGATCCGCAGGTGTCTCCTACGAGCAGTACTTC. Translation: CASRSAGVSYEQYF. The rearrangement uses TRBV11-2 and TRBJ2-7; D is unclear. The length of the CDR3 is 14 residues. Looked up from germline, CDR1 is SGHAT and CDR2 is FQNNGV. V dropped 6 bases and J dropped 0 bases, with 12 bases sitting between them.